This TCR beta chain came from a study of cytomegalovirus exposure and HLA in healthy donors. Comments on this clone: Its specificity is unknown.

Study results and limitations: Reported performance of the classifier showed diagnosis of cytomegalovirus status with high specificity and sensitivity.

PCR employed 60 Vbeta and 13 Jbeta primers. Profiling relied on immunoSEQ multiplex PCR, and the TCRdb table lists in-frame clones only, not all of them. The repertoire has about 180,000 clones, around 80% of them found once; the top ten carry approximately 1.5%. Sequences were obtained from PBMCs. The clonotype comes from a man aged 40-49 years in good health and CMV-seronegative.

The CDR3 sequence is CASSALGLSSYNEQFF. The CDR3 region has the DNA TGTGCCAGCAGTGCGCTAGGACTAAGCTCCTACAATGAGCAGTTCTTC. The rearrangement uses TRBV27 and TRBJ2-1, with D possibly TRBD2 on 6 matching bases. From germline, CDR1 is MNHEY and CDR2 SMNVEV (reference sequence). There are 16 residues in the CDR3. The ends were cut back, 5 bases at V and 0 bases at J, with 14 bases in the middle.